The entry below describes one T cell receptor beta chain. The CDR3 contains 14 residues. Trimming removed 2 bases from V and 8 bases from J, with 13 bases in between. CDR1 GTSNPN and CDR2 SVGIG come from the germline V gene (reference sequence). Original analysis: Cell counts per sample came from amplifying reference gene primers. Sequenced by immunoSEQ multiplex PCR; TCRdb stores in-frame clones only, minus some. The V and J calls and clone size come from that table; D and trimming were worked out from the DNA. This table has about 300,000 clones, roughly 90% appearing once. A Seattle source enrolled patients during active infection and followed them longitudinally. The data are from a study of blood T cell repertoires in COVID-19. On the study more broadly: Specimens from acute and convalescent COVID-19 originated in the United States, Italy and Spain. In each case, the material was cDNA or gDNA derived from T cells, B-cell-depleted T cells, or PBMCs.

Sample: peripheral blood. The origin of this receptor is a woman between 25 and 40 years old with COVID-19, enrolled during active disease. This chain connects TRBV30 to TRBJ1-6; no firm D call. CDR3 bases: TGTGCCTGGAGTTCCCGGGCAGCGGATTCACCCCTCCACTTT. This encodes CAWSSRAADSPLHF.